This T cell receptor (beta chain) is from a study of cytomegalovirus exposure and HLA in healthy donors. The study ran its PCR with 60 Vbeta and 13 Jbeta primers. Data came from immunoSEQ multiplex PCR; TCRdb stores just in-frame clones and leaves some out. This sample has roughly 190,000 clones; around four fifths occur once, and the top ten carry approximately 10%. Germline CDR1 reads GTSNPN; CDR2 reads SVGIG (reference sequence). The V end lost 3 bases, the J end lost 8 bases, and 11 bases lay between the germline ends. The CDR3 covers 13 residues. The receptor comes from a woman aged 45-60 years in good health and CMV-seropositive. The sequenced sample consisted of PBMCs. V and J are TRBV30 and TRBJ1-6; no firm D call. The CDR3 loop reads CAWRPDGDSPLHF. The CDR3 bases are TGTGCCTGGAGGCCGGATGGAGATTCACCCCTCCACTTT.